The 4 T cell receptor beta chains in this list originate from one sample, sequenced in a study of blood T cell repertoires in COVID-19. The protocol was immunoSEQ multiplex PCR, while the TCRdb copy is restricted to in-frame clones and leaves out a portion. The sample has 95,000 to 130,000 clones, around four fifths seen once. The sequenced sample consisted of peripheral blood. All receptors derive from a man aged 25-40 years with acute or convalescent COVID-19.

The chain is built from TRBV28 and TRBJ2-3, with TRBD2 identical over 10 bases. The length of the CDR3 is 15 residues. Germline trimming cut 5 bases from V and 5 bases from J; bases unmatched to any gene: 7. Germline CDR1 is MDHEN and CDR2 is SYDVKM. The CDR3 here is CASSRPGLAKDTQYF. The CDR3 region has the DNA TGTGCCAGCAGTCGTCCGGGACTAGCGAAAGATACGCAGTATTTT.

The chain uses TRBV6-5 and TRBJ1-3; D gene unclear. Germline CDR1 reads MNHEY; CDR2 reads SVGAGI. Trimming removed 6 bases at V and 0 bases at J, with 9 bases between. This CDR3 is built from 14 residues. Here the CDR3 DNA reads TGTGCCAGCAGACCGCTAGACTCTGGAAACACCATATATTTT. It is translated as CASRPLDSGNTIYF.

The chain has TRBV2 and TRBJ1-2; D is possibly TRBD1 (6 bases). Trimming shortened V by 5 bases and J by 7 bases, and 17 bases separated the two germline ends. The CDR3 has 14 residues. CDR1 is SNHLY and CDR2 is FYNNEI in the germline V gene. DNA of the CDR3: TGTGCCAGCAGTCGGGACATAAACTCAGCTGGCTACACCTTC. This gives the protein CASSRDINSAGYTF.

The chain links TRBV19 to TRBJ1-5; 7 bases match TRBD1. CDR1 is LNHDA and CDR2 is SQIVND in the germline V gene (reference sequence). The length of the CDR3 is 14 residues. Trimming cost V 9 bases and J 1 base; bases outside gene matches: 6. The DNA of the CDR3 is TGTGCCAGCCAGGAGACAGGGAGCAATCAGCCCCAGCATTTT. This sequence encodes CASQETGSNQPQHF.